Following are 4 T cell receptor beta chains from one sample sequenced in a study of response to subunit inactivated influenza vaccine. TCRdb reprocessed the RT-PCR reads via MiXCR and lists one record per CDR3 protein. Among around 520,000 distinct CDR3 sequences listed, around 25% were seen once. Sequences were derived from CD4+ T cells sorted from PBMCs, sampled more than 4 days after vaccination. Receptors were obtained from a man aged 45-65 years who received an inactivated influenza vaccine.

CDR3 region: CSVPGTGKRYNEQYF. The CDR3 DNA follows: TGCAGCGTTCCCGGGACAGGGAAGCGCTATAACGAGCAGTACTTC. V usage is TRBV29-1 and J usage is TRBJ2-7; the match to TRBD1 covers 9 bases. CDR3 length: 15 residues. The V segment lost 5 bases and the J segment 5 bases; nucleotides outside the gene matches: 13. Germline V gives CDR1 SQVTM, CDR2 ANQGSEA.

This clonotype was seen a handful of times. The CDR3 bases are TGTGCCAGCAGCCACAGGCAACAGTTTCCCTACGAGCAGTACTTC. Residues: CASSHRQQFPYEQYF. The J gene is TRBJ2-7, the V gene TRBV5-6, with D maybe TRBD1 (5 bases). The CDR3 is made up of 15 amino acids. Germline V lookup: CDR1 SGHDT, CDR2 YYEEEE. V gave up 4 bases and J gave up 2 bases, with 16 bases separating them.

The chain carries TRBV7-2 and TRBJ2-5; D is possibly TRBD1 (7 bases). The germline CDR1 and CDR2 sequences are SGHTA and FQGNSA. The CDR3 contains 16 residues. Trimming removed 3 bases at V and 2 bases at J, with 16 bases between. The CDR3 nucleotides are TGTGCCAGCAGCTTCCCCGACAGGGAGGTTCAAGAGACCCAGTACTTC. Amino acid sequence: CASSFPDREVQETQYF.

This clonotype has at least ten counts. The J gene is TRBJ2-2, the V gene TRBV25-1; D uncertain. The CDR3 sequence is 15 residues long. The germline V gene encodes CDR1 MGHDK and CDR2 SYGVNS. V was clipped by 3 bases and J by 1 base, with 9 bases between them. This CDR3 reads CASSDNRRNTGELFF. CDR3 DNA: TGTGCCAGCAGTGACAACAGAAGGAACACCGGGGAGCTGTTTTTT.